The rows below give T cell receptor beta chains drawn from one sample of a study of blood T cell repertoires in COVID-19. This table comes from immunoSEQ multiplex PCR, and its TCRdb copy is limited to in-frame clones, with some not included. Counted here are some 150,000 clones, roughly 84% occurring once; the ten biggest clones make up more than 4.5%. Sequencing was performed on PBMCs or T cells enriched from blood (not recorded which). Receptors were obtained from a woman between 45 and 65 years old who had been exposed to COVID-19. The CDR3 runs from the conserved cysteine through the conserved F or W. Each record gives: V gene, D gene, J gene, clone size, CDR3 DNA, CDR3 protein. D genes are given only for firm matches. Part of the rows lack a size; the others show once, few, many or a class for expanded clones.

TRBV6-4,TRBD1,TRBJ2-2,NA,TGTGCCAGCACAGGACAGGGAGGCACCGGGGAGCTGTTTTTT,CASTGQGGTGELFF
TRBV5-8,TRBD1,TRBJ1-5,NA,TGTGCCAGCAGCTTTACAGGGGGCCGCAATCAGCCCCAGCATTTT,CASSFTGGRNQPQHF
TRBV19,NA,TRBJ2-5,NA,TGTGCCAGTAGTGGGGCTCAGGGGGGTGAGGCCCAGTACTTC,CASSGAQGGEAQYF
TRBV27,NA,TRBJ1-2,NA,TGTGCCAGCAGTCCAGGGGCCCCTCACTATGGCTACACCTTC,CASSPGAPHYGYTF
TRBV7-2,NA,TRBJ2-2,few,TGTGCCAGCAGCTTCACCAGGGGCACCGGGGAGCTGTTTTTT,CASSFTRGTGELFF
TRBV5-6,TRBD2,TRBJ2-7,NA,TGTGCCAGCTCCGGGACTAGCGGCCTTACCTACGAGCAGTACTTC,CASSGTSGLTYEQYF
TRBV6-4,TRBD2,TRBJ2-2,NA,TGTGCCAGCAGCCCTAGCGGGAGTGACACCGGGGAGCTGTTTTTT,CASSPSGSDTGELFF
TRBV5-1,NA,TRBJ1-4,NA,TGCGCCAGCAGCTTGAGCAGGGGTGATGAAAAACTGTTTTTT,CASSLSRGDEKLFF
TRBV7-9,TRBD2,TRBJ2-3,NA,TGTGCCAGCAGCTCCCCGGGGCTAGCGGGAGGGAATACGCAGTATTTT,CASSSPGLAGGNTQYF
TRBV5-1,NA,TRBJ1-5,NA,TGCGCCAGCAGCTGGGACCTGGGGGGTCAGCCCCAGCATTTT,CASSWDLGGQPQHF
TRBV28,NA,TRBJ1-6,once,TGTGCCAGCAGTTTCGCACAGGGACCAGGGTCACCCCTCCACTTT,CASSFAQGPGSPLHF
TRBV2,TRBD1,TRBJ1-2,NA,TGTGCCAGCAGGACAGGGGGCTTGGGAGGCTACACCTTC,CASRTGGLGGYTF
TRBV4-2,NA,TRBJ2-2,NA,TGTGCCAGCAGCCCGCATAGCAAGGACGGGGAGCTGTTTTTT,CASSPHSKDGELFF
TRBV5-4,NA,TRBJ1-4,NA,TGTGCCAGCAGCTTTCTTGGCGAAAAACTGTTTTTT,CASSFLGEKLFF
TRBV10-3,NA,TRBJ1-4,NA,TGTGCCATCAGTGAGTTCAGGGGCCCTAATGAAAAACTGTTTTTT,CAISEFRGPNEKLFF
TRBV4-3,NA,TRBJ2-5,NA,TGCGCCAGCAGCCAAGGACTGCTGGAGACCCAGTACTTC,CASSQGLLETQYF
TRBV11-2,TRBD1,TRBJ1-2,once,TGTGCCAGCAGCTTAGAGCCCACAGGGGGCGTTTTTGGCTACACCTTC,CASSLEPTGGVFGYTF
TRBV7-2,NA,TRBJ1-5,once,TGTGCCAGCAGCTTAGGGGGCTTGTTAGTGAGGCAGCCCCAGCATTTT,CASSLGGLLVRQPQHF
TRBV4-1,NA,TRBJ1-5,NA,TGCGCCAGCAGCCAAGATCCCGGGGTATTCAATCGTCAGCCCCAGCATTTT,CASSQDPGVFNRQPQHF
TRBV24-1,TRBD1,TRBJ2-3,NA,TGTGCCACCAGTGATCCACGGACAGGGGGCACAGATACGCAGTATTTT,CATSDPRTGGTDTQYF
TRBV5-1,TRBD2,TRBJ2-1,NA,TGCGCCAGCAGCTTCCGGACGGGAGGCTACTACAATGAGCAGTTCTTC,CASSFRTGGYYNEQFF
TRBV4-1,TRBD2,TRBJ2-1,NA,TGCGCCAGCAGCCAAGAGCGGGGGAGAAATGAGCAGTTCTTC,CASSQERGRNEQFF
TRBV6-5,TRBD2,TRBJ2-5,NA,TGTGCCAGCAGTCCTAACCACGGACTAGCGGGATACTTC,CASSPNHGLAGYF
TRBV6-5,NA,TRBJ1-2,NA,TGTGCCAGCTCGAGGGACTATGGCTACACCTTC,CASSRDYGYTF
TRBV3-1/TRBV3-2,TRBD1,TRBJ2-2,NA,TGTGCCAGCAGCCATTGGACAGGGGGTTTCGGGGAGCTGTTTTTT,CASSHWTGGFGELFF
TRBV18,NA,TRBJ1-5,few,TGTGCCAGCTCACCACCGTCGGGGAATCAGCCCCAGCATTTT,CASSPPSGNQPQHF
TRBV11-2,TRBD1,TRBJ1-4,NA,TGTGCCAGCAGCCGTATGGGACAGGGGAATGAAAAACTGTTTTTT,CASSRMGQGNEKLFF
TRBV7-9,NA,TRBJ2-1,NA,TGTGCCAGCAGACCGCGTAGACTAGGGCTTTATGAGCAGTTCTTC,CASRPRRLGLYEQFF